Listed here are 12 T cell receptor beta chains from one sample, sequenced in a study of blood T cell repertoires in COVID-19. Method: immunoSEQ multiplex PCR; TCRdb's copy keeps in-frame clones and lacks some. Among roughly 160,000 clones listed, 84% were seen once. Sample: peripheral blood. All receptors come from a woman older than 75 with COVID-19, enrolled during active disease.

V and J are TRBV6-1 and TRBJ1-2, with a tentative D call TRBD1 (5 bases). The CDR3 is 13 residues long. V shed 3 bases and J shed 6 bases, with 11 bases lying between them. Germline CDR1 reads MNHNS; CDR2 reads SASEGT. The CDR3 is CASSDRAGNGYTF. The CDR3, as DNA: TGTGCCAGCAGTGATCGGGCAGGGAATGGCTACACCTTC.

The chain joins TRBV10-3 to TRBJ2-7; D is unclear. V lost 3 bases and J 3 bases, leaving 21 bases between the germline ends. CDR1 is ENHRY and CDR2 is SYGVKD in the germline V gene. This CDR3 spans 17 amino acids. The CDR3 here is CAISDSLVLRKNYEQYF. The CDR3 DNA is TGTGCCATCAGTGATTCCCTGGTCCTAAGAAAGAACTACGAGCAGTACTTC.

This clone was seen only a few times. The chain combines TRBV4-2 with TRBJ2-1, with D maybe TRBD2 (5 bases). With 1 base removed from V and 1 base from J, the gap between germline ends came to 11 bases. The germline V gene encodes CDR1 LGHNA and CDR2 YNFKEQ. CDR3 length: 16 amino acids. CDR3 nucleotide sequence: TGTGCCAGCAGCCAAGGGTGGGGAGAGTCCTACAATGAGCAGTTCTTC. This encodes CASSQGWGESYNEQFF.

The chain joins TRBV11-2 to TRBJ1-5, with D tentatively TRBD1 (5 bases). The CDR3 contains 16 residues. V was pared by 4 bases and J by 2 bases, with 15 bases between. Per the germline V gene, CDR1 is SGHAT and CDR2 is FQNNGV. CDR3 nucleotides: TGTGCCAGCAGCTCCAGGGAAGGGTTTGGCAATCAGCCCCAGCATTTT. Protein sequence: CASSSREGFGNQPQHF.

J is TRBJ1-2 and V is TRBV4-1; 8 positions match TRBD1. CDR1 MGHRA and CDR2 YSYEKL come from the germline V gene. The CDR3 length is 15 residues. The V and J ends lost 1 base and 8 bases, in that order; junction bases with no gene match: 9. The CDR3 region has the DNA TGCGCCAGCAGCCAAGTCACGACAGGGGCCGGCGGCTACACCTTC. Residues: CASSQVTTGAGGYTF.

The chain carries TRBV10-2 and TRBJ2-7; 7 bases align to TRBD1. Germline V lookup: CDR1 WSHSY, CDR2 SAAADI. This CDR3 has 12 residues. J lost 4 bases, V lost 5 bases, and 2 bases had no gene match. The CDR3 spells CASSLQGYEQYF. CDR3 DNA sequence: TGCGCCAGCAGTTTACAGGGGTACGAGCAGTACTTC.

The chain links TRBV12-3 or TRBV12-4 to TRBJ1-6; 10 nucleotides match TRBD1. The CDR3 is 13 amino acids. The junction had 2 bases not matched to a gene; V was cut back by 9 bases and J by 6 bases. The CDR3 DNA follows: TGTGCCAGTGGACAGGGGGTTAATTCACCCCTCCACTTT. Protein product: CASGQGVNSPLHF.

The chain uses TRBV19 and TRBJ2-3; 8 bases agree with TRBD1. The CDR3 spans 15 residues. Germline loops: CDR1 LNHDA, CDR2 SQIVND (reference sequence). The V gene end was trimmed by 4 bases and the J gene end by 4 bases; junction bases not matched to a gene: 7. The CDR3 coding sequence is TGTGCCAGTAGTAGACTAGGACAGGGACCAGATACGCAGTATTTT. It yields the protein CASSRLGQGPDTQYF.

The J gene is TRBJ2-1, the V gene TRBV2; D unclear. Germline V gene sequence: CDR1 SNHLY, CDR2 FYNNEI. The CDR3 sequence is 13 residues long. The V and J ends lost 9 bases and 3 bases respectively, with 12 bases between them. CDR3 protein: CASGVTGYNEQFF. The DNA of the CDR3 is TGTGCCAGTGGCGTAACGGGCTACAATGAGCAGTTCTTC.

The chain carries TRBV27 and TRBJ2-7; tentative D call: TRBD1 (6 bases). The V gene lost 6 bases and the J gene lost 7 bases, with 22 bases spanning the gap. In germline, CDR1 is MNHEY, CDR2 SMNVEV (reference sequence). CDR3 length equals 15 residues. CDR3 region: CASRRIGGPSGEQYF. CDR3 DNA: TGTGCCAGCAGGAGGATAGGGGGACCGTCGGGGGAGCAGTACTTC.

The chain joins TRBV2 to TRBJ2-3, with no clear D. CDR1 and CDR2 from the germline V gene are SNHLY and FYNNEI. There are 12 residues in the CDR3. V gave up 5 bases and J gave up 3 bases, with 6 bases separating them. The CDR3 region is CASSITTDTQYF. The CDR3 DNA reads TGTGCCAGCAGTATAACAACAGATACGCAGTATTTT.

The chain is built from TRBV6-5 and TRBJ2-3; 8 bases align to TRBD2. The CDR3 length is 14 residues. Trimming took 10 bases from V and 6 from J; bases not matched to a gene: 12. Germline-derived CDR1 and CDR2 are MNHEY and SVGAGI. The CDR3 DNA reads TGTGCCATCGCCCCGGGGGGGGGCGCCGATACGCAGTATTTT. As protein: CAIAPGGGADTQYF.